The T cell receptor (beta chain) under discussion was sequenced for a study of identical twins. V was pared by 1 base and J by 8 bases, with 1 base of the junction left unmatched. The CDR3 extends over 12 amino acids. Germline-derived CDR1 and CDR2 are DFQATT and SNEGSKA (reference sequence). One entry per CDR3 protein results from TCRdb running MiXCR on the 5' RACE reads. The table has under 300,000 distinct CDR3 sequences, 11% to 15% seen once. The source is a woman aged 18-29 years in good health. This chain links TRBV20-1 with TRBJ1-2; TRBD1 matches at 10 bases. Sequencing was performed on memory (CD45RO+) T cells sorted from blood. The CDR3 DNA reads as TGCAGTGCTAGAGGGACAGGGGGAGGCTACACCTTC. It specifies CSARGTGGGYTF.